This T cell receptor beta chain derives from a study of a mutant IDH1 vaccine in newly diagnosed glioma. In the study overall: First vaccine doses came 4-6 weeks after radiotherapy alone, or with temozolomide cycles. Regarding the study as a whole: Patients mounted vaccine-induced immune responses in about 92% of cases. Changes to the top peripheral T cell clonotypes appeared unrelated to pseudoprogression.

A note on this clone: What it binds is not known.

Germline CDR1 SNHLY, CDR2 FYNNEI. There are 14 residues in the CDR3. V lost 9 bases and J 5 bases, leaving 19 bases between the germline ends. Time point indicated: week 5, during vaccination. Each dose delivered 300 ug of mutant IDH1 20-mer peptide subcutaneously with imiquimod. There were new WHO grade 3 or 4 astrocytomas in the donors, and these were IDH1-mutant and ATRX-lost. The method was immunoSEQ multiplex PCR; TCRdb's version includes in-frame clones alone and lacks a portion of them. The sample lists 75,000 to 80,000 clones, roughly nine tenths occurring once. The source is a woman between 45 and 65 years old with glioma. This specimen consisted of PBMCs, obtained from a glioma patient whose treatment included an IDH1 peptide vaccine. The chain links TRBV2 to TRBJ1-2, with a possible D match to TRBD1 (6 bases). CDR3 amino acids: CASSRAGGAYGYTF. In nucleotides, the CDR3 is TGTGCCAGTTCGAGGGCCGGGGGCGCTTATGGCTACACCTTC. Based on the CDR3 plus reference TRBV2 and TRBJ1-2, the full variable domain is EPEVTQTPSHQVTQMGQEVILRCVPISNHLYFYWYRQILGQKVEFLVSFYNNEISEKSEIFDDQFSVERPDGSNFTLKIRSTKLEDSAMYFCASSRAGGAYGYTFGSGTRLTVV.